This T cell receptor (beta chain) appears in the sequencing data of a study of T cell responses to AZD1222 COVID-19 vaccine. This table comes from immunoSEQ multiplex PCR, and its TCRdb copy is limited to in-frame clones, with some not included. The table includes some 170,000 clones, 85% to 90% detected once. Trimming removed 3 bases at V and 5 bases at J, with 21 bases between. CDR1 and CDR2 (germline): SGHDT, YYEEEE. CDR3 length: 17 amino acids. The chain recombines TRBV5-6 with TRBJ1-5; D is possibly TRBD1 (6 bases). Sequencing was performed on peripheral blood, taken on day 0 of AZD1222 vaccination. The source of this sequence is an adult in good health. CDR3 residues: CASSSSPGRGPDQPQHF. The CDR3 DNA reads TGTGCCAGCAGCTCGAGTCCGGGACGGGGGCCGGATCAGCCCCAGCATTTT.